Sequencing of this T cell receptor beta chain was carried out in a study of tumor-infiltrating lymphocytes in localized non-small cell lung cancer. Per the germline V gene, CDR1 is SGHRS and CDR2 is YFSETQ. The J segment lost 4 bases and the V segment lost 4 bases, leaving 7 bases of the junction unmatched. The CDR3 has 15 residues. Profiled with immunoSEQ multiplex PCR; TCRdb holds only in-frame clones, not every one. The repertoire holds about 16,000 clones, with approximately 71% as singletons. This clone has just one count. This clonotype was sampled from a human donor with non-small cell lung cancer. Sequencing was done on a sample of lung tumor tissue. The chain carries TRBV5-1 and TRBJ1-5, with 8 positions matching TRBD1. The CDR3 DNA is TGCGCCAGCAGCCCGACAGGGGATAGAAATCAGCCCCAGCATTTT. Translated, it gives CASSPTGDRNQPQHF.